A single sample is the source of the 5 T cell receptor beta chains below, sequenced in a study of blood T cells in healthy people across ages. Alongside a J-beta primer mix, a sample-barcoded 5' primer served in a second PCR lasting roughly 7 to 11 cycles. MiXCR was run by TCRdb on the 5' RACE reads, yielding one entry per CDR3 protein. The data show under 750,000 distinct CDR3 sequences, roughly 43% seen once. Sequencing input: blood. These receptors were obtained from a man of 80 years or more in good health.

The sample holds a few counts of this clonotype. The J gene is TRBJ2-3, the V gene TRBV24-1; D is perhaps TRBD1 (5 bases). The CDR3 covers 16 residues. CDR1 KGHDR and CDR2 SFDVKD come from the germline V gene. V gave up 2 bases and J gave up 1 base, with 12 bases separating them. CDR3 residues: CATSDSQGTGTDTQYF. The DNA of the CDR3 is TGTGCCACCAGTGATTCCCAGGGAACCGGCACAGATACGCAGTATTTT.

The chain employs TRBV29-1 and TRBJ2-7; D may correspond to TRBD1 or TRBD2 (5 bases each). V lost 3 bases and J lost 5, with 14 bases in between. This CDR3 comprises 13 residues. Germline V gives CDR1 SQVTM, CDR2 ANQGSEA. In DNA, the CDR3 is TGCAGCGTTGAGGTGGGGGACGCGCACGAGCAGTACTTC. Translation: CSVEVGDAHEQYF.

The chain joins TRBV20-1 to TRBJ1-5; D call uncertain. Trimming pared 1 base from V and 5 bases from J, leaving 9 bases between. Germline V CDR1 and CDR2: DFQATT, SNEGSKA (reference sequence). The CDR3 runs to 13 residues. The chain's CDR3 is CSARGQLDQPQHF. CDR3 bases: TGCAGTGCTAGAGGGCAGCTAGATCAGCCCCAGCATTTT.

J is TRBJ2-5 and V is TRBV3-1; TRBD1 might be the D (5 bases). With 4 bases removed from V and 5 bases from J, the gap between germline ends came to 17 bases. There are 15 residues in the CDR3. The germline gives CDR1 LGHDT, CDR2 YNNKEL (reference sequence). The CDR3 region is CASSRRQGLIETQYF. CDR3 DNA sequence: TGTGCCAGCAGCCGTCGGCAGGGTTTGATCGAGACCCAGTACTTC.

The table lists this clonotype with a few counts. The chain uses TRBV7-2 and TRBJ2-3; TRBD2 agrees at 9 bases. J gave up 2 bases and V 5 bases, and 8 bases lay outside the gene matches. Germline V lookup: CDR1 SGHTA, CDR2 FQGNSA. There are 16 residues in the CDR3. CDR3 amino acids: CASSNTGTSTTDTQYF. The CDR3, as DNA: TGTGCCAGCAGCAATACCGGGACTAGCACCACAGATACGCAGTATTTT.